These T cell receptor beta chains were read from a single sample in a study of blood T cell repertoires in COVID-19. Produced via immunoSEQ multiplex PCR; TCRdb's table is partial and in-frame only. The sample lists over 45,000 clones, about four fifths occurring once. The specimen sequenced was peripheral blood. The receptors originated from a woman aged 80 or over with active or convalescent COVID-19. The CDR3 runs from the conserved cysteine through the conserved F or W. D genes are given only for firm matches. Clone size is given for some rows only: seen once, a few or many times, or a class if the clone is expanded.

TRBJ2-2	TRBV5-1	-	TRBD2	CASSSSGTTRGAGELFF	TGCGCCAGCAGCTCCTCTGGGACTACCCGAGGGGCCGGGGAGCTGTTTTTT
TRBJ1-1	TRBV19	-	TRBD1	CASIQGAGSTEAFF	TGTGCCAGTATCCAGGGGGCGGGATCGACTGAAGCTTTCTTT
TRBJ2-7	TRBV7-9	-	TRBD1	CASSGTGVTYQYF	TGTGCCAGCTCCGGGACAGGAGTTACGTATCAGTACTTC
TRBJ2-2	TRBV5-4	-	-	CASSLASTNTGELFF	TGTGCCAGCAGCTTGGCCAGTACGAACACCGGGGAGCTGTTTTTT
TRBJ2-5	TRBV5-4	-	-	CASNTRAQGVETQYF	TGTGCCAGCAACACCCGGGCACAGGGCGTGGAGACCCAGTACTTC
TRBJ2-7	TRBV7-2	-	-	CASTLIGGFYEQYF	TGTGCCAGCACCCTTATAGGGGGTTTCTACGAGCAGTACTTC
TRBJ2-1	TRBV5-1	once	-	CASRYEGGPYNEQFF	TGCGCCAGCAGATACGAGGGGGGGCCCTACAATGAGCAGTTCTTC
TRBJ2-5	TRBV11-3	-	TRBD2	CASSPGLAGALQETQYF	TGTGCCAGCAGCCCAGGACTAGCGGGCGCACTTCAAGAGACCCAGTACTTC
TRBJ1-2	TRBV9	-	TRBD1	CASSVEGTAGYTF	TGTGCCAGCAGCGTTGAGGGGACAGCCGGCTACACCTTC
TRBJ2-3	TRBV6-5	-	TRBD1	CASSRQGRSTDTQYF	TGTGCCAGCAGTCGACAGGGAAGAAGCACAGATACGCAGTATTTT
TRBJ2-7	TRBV23-1	-	-	CASSQGSFIYEQYF	TGCGCCAGCAGTCAAGGGAGTTTTATCTACGAGCAGTACTTC
TRBJ2-2	TRBV5-6	-	-	CASSLGIRTELNTGELFF	TGTGCCAGCAGCTTGGGTATCCGGACAGAATTGAACACCGGGGAGCTGTTTTTT
TRBJ1-2	TRBV24-1	-	TRBD1	CATSDQGQATGYTF	TGTGCCACCAGTGACCAGGGACAGGCGACCGGCTACACCTTC
TRBJ2-2	TRBV7-3	-	TRBD2	CASSAHSGGPPGELFF	TGTGCCAGCAGCGCCCATAGCGGGGGGCCCCCCGGGGAGCTGTTTTTT
TRBJ2-5	TRBV28	few	-	CASSLTGSQYF	TGTGCCAGCAGTTTAACGGGGAGCCAGTACTTC
TRBJ2-7	TRBV27	once	TRBD2	CASSSRWGGPSYEQYF	TGTGCCAGCAGTTCCCGATGGGGGGGTCCCTCCTACGAGCAGTACTTC
TRBJ2-3	TRBV19	-	-	CASSILQGRDTQYF	TGTGCCAGTAGTATATTACAGGGAAGGGATACGCAGTATTTT
TRBJ1-1	TRBV11-2	-	TRBD1	CASSLMGQGNTEAFF	TGTGCCAGCAGCTTGATGGGACAGGGGAACACTGAAGCTTTCTTT
TRBJ1-1	TRBV4-2	-	-	CASSQDRGLNTEAFF	TGTGCCAGCAGCCAAGATAGGGGATTGAACACTGAAGCTTTCTTT
TRBJ2-1	TRBV9	-	TRBD1	CASSGRPGQDYNEQFF	TGTGCCAGCAGCGGCCGACCGGGACAGGACTACAATGAGCAGTTCTTC
TRBJ1-2	TRBV7-2	-	-	CASSQSVGYTF	TGTGCCAGCAGCCAGTCTGTTGGCTACACCTTC
TRBJ2-3	TRBV2	-	-	CASSEARGHFSSTDTQYF	TGTGCCAGCAGTGAAGCGCGGGGCCATTTCTCTTCCACAGATACGCAGTATTTT
TRBJ1-3	TRBV5-4	-	-	CASSQDLKSGNTIYF	TGTGCCAGCAGCCAAGACTTGAAGTCAGGAAACACCATATATTTT
TRBJ1-1	TRBV7-9	once	-	CASSLLRGAKNTEAFF	TGTGCCAGCAGCTTACTGCGGGGCGCCAAGAACACTGAAGCTTTCTTT
TRBJ2-7	TRBV6-1	-	-	CASSDRGGDYEQYF	TGTGCCAGCAGTGATAGAGGGGGAGACTACGAGCAGTACTTC
TRBJ1-6	TRBV9	once	-	CASSAPDILGSPLHF	TGTGCCAGCAGCGCGCCGGACATTTTGGGTTCACCCCTCCACTTT
TRBJ2-3	TRBV11-2	-	-	CASSSGSYKVGGRTDTQYF	TGTGCCAGCAGCTCCGGCTCGTATAAGGTCGGGGGGCGCACAGATACGCAGTATTTT
TRBJ1-4	TRBV2	once	TRBD1	CASSEVWTGELFF	TGTGCCAGCAGTGAAGTTTGGACAGGCGAACTGTTTTTT
TRBJ2-3	TRBV19	once	TRBD1	CASSWPHQGVDTQYF	TGTGCCAGTAGTTGGCCCCATCAGGGGGTAGATACGCAGTATTTT
TRBJ1-5	TRBV20-1	once	TRBD1	CSASRTGVRGGYSNQPQHF	TGCAGTGCTAGTCGGACAGGGGTGCGAGGGGGTTATAGCAATCAGCCCCAGCATTTT
TRBJ1-1	TRBV10-3	-	-	CATNDPSGGHTEAFF	TGTGCCACCAATGACCCTTCGGGGGGCCACACTGAAGCTTTCTTT
TRBJ1-2	TRBV13	-	TRBD1	CASSSQGARGYTF	TGTGCCAGCAGCTCGCAGGGGGCGCGTGGCTACACCTTC
TRBJ2-7	TRBV13	-	TRBD2	CASSLGRGDPYEQYF	TGTGCCAGCAGCTTAGGTCGGGGGGACCCCTACGAGCAGTACTTC
TRBJ2-1	TRBV11-2	-	TRBD2	CASSPRLAGQTYNEQFF	TGTGCCAGCAGTCCGAGACTAGCGGGGCAAACGTACAATGAGCAGTTCTTC
TRBJ2-5	TRBV21-1	few	-	CASSRMPVRRLAGGNETQYF	TGTGCCAGCAGCCGTATGCCGGTCAGGAGACTAGCGGGGGGTAACGAGACCCAGTACTTC
TRBJ2-3	TRBV18	-	TRBD1	CASSPLGQDSTDTQYF	TGTGCCAGCTCACCATTGGGACAGGACAGCACAGATACGCAGTATTTT
TRBJ1-2	TRBV2	-	-	CARLEVGGNYGYTF	TGTGCCAGACTTGAAGTGGGGGGAAACTATGGCTACACCTTC
TRBJ1-1	TRBV10-3	-	TRBD1	CAITAGQGEAFF	TGTGCCATCACTGCGGGACAGGGGGAAGCTTTCTTT
TRBJ1-1	TRBV4-2	-	TRBD1	CASSQVPGQGAFEAFF	TGTGCCAGCAGCCAAGTCCCCGGACAGGGGGCGTTTGAAGCTTTCTTT
TRBJ2-7	TRBV5-1	-	TRBD1	CATINGDPGQGPSYEQYF	TGCGCCACCATTAATGGCGATCCGGGACAGGGCCCTTCCTACGAGCAGTACTTC
TRBJ1-2	TRBV28	-	-	CASSLNSGNYGYTF	TGTGCCAGCAGTCTCAATTCGGGGAACTATGGCTACACCTTC
TRBJ2-7	TRBV21-1	-	-	CASRPQGYEQYF	TGTGCCAGCAGGCCCCAGGGGTACGAGCAGTACTTC
TRBJ2-7	TRBV9	-	TRBD2	CASSISGGAPYEQYF	TGTGCCAGCAGCATCAGCGGGGGGGCCCCCTACGAGCAGTACTTC
TRBJ1-1	TRBV29-1	few	TRBD1	CSVVWTGETEAFF	TGCAGCGTTGTTTGGACAGGGGAAACTGAAGCTTTCTTT
TRBJ2-6	TRBV2	-	TRBD1	CASTGQGALSGANVLTF	TGTGCCAGCACCGGACAGGGGGCCCTCTCTGGGGCCAACGTCCTGACTTTC
TRBJ1-2	TRBV7-2	-	TRBD1	CASSVDRVLYGYTF	TGTGCCAGCAGCGTTGACAGGGTGTTATATGGCTACACCTTC
TRBJ1-1	TRBV5-6	-	-	CASKSLVNTEAFF	TGTGCCAGCAAATCCTTAGTGAACACTGAAGCTTTCTTT
TRBJ1-6	TRBV19	few	-	CASSSRSGYYNSPLHF	TGTGCCAGTAGTTCCCGATCGGGTTACTATAATTCACCCCTCCACTTT
TRBJ2-7	TRBV15	once	-	CATSRDRGSNEQYF	TGTGCCACCAGCAGAGACCGGGGGAGCAACGAGCAGTACTTC
TRBJ1-1	TRBV5-6	few	-	CASSLAAGQGLLNTEAFF	TGTGCCAGCAGCTTGGCGGCAGGGCAAGGCCTCCTGAACACTGAAGCTTTCTTT
TRBJ1-6	TRBV9	-	-	CASSVAPGAIFSPLHF	TGTGCCAGCAGCGTAGCTCCGGGAGCCATCTTTTCACCCCTCCACTTT
TRBJ1-5	TRBV24-1	-	-	CATRGRGNQPQHF	TGTGCCACCAGGGGGCGTGGAAATCAGCCCCAGCATTTT
TRBJ2-1	TRBV24-1	-	TRBD1	CATSDVRGPYNEQFF	TGTGCCACCAGTGATGTCAGGGGGCCCTACAATGAGCAGTTCTTC
TRBJ1-1	TRBV28	-	-	CASSSPQVKNTEAFF	TGTGCCAGCAGTTCGCCGCAGGTGAAGAACACTGAAGCTTTCTTT
TRBJ2-1	TRBV7-3	-	TRBD2	CASSLGLADYNEQFF	TGTGCCAGCAGCTTAGGACTAGCGGACTACAATGAGCAGTTCTTC
TRBJ2-1	TRBV27	-	TRBD1	CASSPLGQGSKDNEQFF	TGTGCCAGCAGTCCACTGGGACAGGGATCAAAGGACAATGAGCAGTTCTTC
TRBJ1-2	TRBV7-9	-	-	CASSRQGLVYGYTF	TGTGCCAGCAGCCGGCAGGGTTTAGTTTATGGCTACACCTTC
TRBJ2-3	TRBV5-1	-	TRBD2	CASSLGLAGGTSTDTQYF	TGCGCCAGCAGCTTGGGGCTAGCGGGGGGGACAAGCACAGATACGCAGTATTTT
TRBJ2-1	TRBV2	few	TRBD2	CASRPMLASGGYEQFF	TGTGCCAGCAGGCCAATGTTGGCTAGCGGGGGTTATGAGCAGTTCTTC